Detailed here is one T cell receptor (beta chain). No antigen is known for it. The source of the sample is a study of PD-1 blockade in classical Hodgkin lymphoma. Study findings and constraints: Researchers reported that CD4+ TCR diversity, though not CD8+, rose significantly by C4D1. Healthy donors reportedly exceeded newly diagnosed patients in baseline TCR diversity.

Assay: immunoSEQ multiplex PCR; the TCRdb copy retains only in-frame clones and omits some. The table has 80,000 to 95,000 clones, about 83% seen once. Described time point: cycle 4 day 1 (C4D1), after 6 weeks of nivolumab. Each of the patients experienced relapse following autologous stem cell transplantation, and their brentuximab vedotin exposure differed. The germline V and J ends were trimmed by 2 bases and 7 bases, with 12 bases remaining between them. The length of the CDR3 is 14 residues. CDR1 is SGHTA, CDR2 FQGNSA, per germline. The source is a human donor with classical Hodgkin lymphoma. Sequencing used peripheral blood mononuclear cells (PBMCs), obtained before the fourth cycle of nivolumab. This chain joins TRBV7-2 and TRBJ1-5, with a weak D call TRBD1 (6 bases). CDR3 coding DNA: TGTGCCAGCAGCTTATCCCAGGGGACCCAGCCCCAGCATTTT. Residues: CASSLSQGTQPQHF.